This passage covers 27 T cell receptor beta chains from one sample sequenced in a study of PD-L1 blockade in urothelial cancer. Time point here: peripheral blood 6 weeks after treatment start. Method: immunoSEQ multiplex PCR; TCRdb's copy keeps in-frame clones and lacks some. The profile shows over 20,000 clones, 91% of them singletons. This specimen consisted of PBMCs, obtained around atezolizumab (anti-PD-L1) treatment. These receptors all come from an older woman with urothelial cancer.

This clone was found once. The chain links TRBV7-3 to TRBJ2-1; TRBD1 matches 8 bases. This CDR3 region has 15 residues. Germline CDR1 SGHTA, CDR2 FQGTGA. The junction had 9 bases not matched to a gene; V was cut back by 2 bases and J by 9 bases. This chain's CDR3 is CASSLGQGAFGEQFF. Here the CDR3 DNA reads TGTGCCAGCAGCTTAGGGCAGGGGGCTTTTGGTGAGCAGTTCTTC. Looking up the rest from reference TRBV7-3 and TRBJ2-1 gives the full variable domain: GAGVSQTPSNKVTEKGKYVELRCDPISGHTALYWYRQSLGQGPEFLIYFQGTGAADDSGLPNDRFFAVRPEGSVSTLKIQRTERGDSAVYLCASSLGQGAFGEQFFGPGTRLTVL.

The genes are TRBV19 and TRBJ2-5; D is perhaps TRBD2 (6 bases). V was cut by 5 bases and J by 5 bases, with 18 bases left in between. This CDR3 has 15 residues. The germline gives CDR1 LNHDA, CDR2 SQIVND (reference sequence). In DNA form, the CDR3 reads TGTGCCAGTAGTTTTGAGGGAGGCTATTTGGAGACCCAGTACTTC. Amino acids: CASSFEGGYLETQYF.

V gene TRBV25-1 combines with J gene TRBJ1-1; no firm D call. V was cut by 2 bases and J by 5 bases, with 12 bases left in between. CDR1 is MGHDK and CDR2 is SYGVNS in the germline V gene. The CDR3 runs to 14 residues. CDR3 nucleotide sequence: TGTGCCAGCAGTGAAACTAGTGGTCGAACTGAAGCTTTCTTT. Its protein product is CASSETSGRTEAFF.

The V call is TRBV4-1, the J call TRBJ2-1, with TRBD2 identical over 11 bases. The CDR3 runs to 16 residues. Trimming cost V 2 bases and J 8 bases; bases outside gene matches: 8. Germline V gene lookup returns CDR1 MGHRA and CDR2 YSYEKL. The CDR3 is CASSQLLAGVFHEQFF. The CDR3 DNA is TGCGCCAGCAGCCAATTACTAGCGGGGGTTTTTCATGAGCAGTTCTTC.

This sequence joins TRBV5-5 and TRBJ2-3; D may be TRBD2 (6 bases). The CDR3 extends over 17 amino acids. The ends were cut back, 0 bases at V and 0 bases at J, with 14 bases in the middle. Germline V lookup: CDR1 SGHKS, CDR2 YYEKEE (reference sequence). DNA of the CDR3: TGTGCCAGCAGCTTGGTCTGGCGGGGAACTAGCACAGATACGCAGTATTTT. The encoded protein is CASSLVWRGTSTDTQYF.

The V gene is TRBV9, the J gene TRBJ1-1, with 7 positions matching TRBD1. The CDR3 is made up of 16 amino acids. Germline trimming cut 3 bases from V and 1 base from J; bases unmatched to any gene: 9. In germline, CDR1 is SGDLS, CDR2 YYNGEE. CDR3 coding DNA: TGTGCCAGCAGCGCTTTCCCCGGGACAGCGAACACTGAAGCTTTCTTT. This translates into CASSAFPGTANTEAFF.

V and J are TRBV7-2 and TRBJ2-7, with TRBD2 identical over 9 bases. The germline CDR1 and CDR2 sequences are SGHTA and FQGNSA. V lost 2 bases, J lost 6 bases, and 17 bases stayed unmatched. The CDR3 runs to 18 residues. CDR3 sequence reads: CASSLIVLRGGKPSEQYF. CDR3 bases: TGTGCCAGCAGCTTAATAGTTTTGCGGGGGGGTAAACCCTCCGAGCAGTACTTC.

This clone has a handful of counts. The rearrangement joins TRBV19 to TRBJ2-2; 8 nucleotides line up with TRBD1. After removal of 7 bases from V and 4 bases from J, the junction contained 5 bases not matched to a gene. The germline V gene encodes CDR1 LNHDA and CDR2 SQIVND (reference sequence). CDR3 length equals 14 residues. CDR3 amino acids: CASTITGGTGELFF. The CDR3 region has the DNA TGTGCCAGTACGATAACAGGGGGCACCGGGGAGCTGTTTTTT.

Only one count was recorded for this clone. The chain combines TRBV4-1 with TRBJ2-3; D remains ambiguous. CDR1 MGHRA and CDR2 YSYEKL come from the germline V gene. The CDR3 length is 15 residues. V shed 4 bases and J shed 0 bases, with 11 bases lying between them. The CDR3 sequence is CASSLSGPSTDTQYF. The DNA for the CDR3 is TGCGCCAGCAGCCTATCTGGGCCGAGCACAGATACGCAGTATTTT.

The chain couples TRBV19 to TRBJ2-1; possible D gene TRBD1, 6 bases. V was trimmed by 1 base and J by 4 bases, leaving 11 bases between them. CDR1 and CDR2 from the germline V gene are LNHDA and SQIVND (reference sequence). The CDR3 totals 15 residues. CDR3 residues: CASSIGQDRYNEQFF. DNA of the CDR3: TGTGCCAGTAGTATAGGGCAGGACAGATACAATGAGCAGTTCTTC.

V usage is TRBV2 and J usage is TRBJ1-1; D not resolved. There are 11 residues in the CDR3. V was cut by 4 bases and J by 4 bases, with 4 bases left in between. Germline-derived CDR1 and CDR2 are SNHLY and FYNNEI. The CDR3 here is CASSVSTEAFF. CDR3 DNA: TGTGCCAGCAGTGTATCCACTGAAGCTTTCTTT.

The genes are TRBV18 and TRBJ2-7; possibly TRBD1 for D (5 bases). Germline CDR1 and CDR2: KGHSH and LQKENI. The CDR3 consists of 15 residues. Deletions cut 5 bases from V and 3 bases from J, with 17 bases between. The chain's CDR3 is CASSSATVRNYEQYF. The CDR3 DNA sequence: TGTGCCAGCTCATCTGCGACAGTTAGAAACTACGAGCAGTACTTC.

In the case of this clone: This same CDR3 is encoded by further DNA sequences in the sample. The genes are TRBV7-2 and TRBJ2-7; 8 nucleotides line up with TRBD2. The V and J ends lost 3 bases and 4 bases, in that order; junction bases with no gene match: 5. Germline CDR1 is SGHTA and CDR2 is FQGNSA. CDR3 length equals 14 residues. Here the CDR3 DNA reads TGTGCCAGCAGCTTGGGACTAGGAGTGTACGAGCAGTACTTC. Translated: CASSLGLGVYEQYF.

The DNA for the CDR3 is TGCAGCGTGACAGGGGAGAACACTGAAGCTTTCTTT. Translated: CSVTGENTEAFF. V and J are TRBV29-1 and TRBJ1-1, with TRBD1 matching 8 bases. With 6 bases clipped from V and 1 base from J, the junction kept 1 base outside the gene matches. CDR3 length equals 12 residues. CDR1 is SQVTM, CDR2 ANQGSEA, per germline. Combining the CDR3 with reference TRBV29-1 and TRBJ1-1 gives the whole variable domain SAVISQKPSRDICQRGTSLTIQCQVDSQVTMMFWYRQQPGQSLTLIATANQGSEATYESGFVIDKFPISRPNLTFSTLTVSNMSPEDSSIYLCSVTGENTEAFFGQGTRLTVV.

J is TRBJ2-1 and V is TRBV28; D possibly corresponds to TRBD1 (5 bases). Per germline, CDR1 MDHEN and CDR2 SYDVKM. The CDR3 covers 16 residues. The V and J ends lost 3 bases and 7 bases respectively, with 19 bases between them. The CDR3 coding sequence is TGTGCCAGCAGTTTCGGGCTCAGGGCCGAGGAGAATGAGCAGTTCTTC. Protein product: CASSFGLRAEENEQFF.

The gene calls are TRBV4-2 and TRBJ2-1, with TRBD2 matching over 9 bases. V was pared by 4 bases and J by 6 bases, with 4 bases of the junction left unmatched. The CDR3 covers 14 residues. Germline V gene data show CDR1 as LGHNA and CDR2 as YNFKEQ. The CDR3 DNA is TGTGCCAGCAGCCTGCAGCGGGAGGTCAATGAGCAGTTCTTC. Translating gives CASSLQREVNEQFF.

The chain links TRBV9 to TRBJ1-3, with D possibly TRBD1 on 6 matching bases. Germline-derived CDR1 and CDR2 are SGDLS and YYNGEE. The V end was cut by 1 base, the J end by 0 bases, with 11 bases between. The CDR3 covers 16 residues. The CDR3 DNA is TGTGCCAGCAGCGTATCGGGACAACTCTCTGGAAACACCATATATTTT. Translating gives CASSVSGQLSGNTIYF. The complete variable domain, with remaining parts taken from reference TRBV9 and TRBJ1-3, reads DSGVTQTPKHLITATGQRVTLRCSPRSGDLSVYWYQQSLDQGLQFLIQYYNGEERAKGNILERFSAQQFPDLHSELNLSSLELGDSALYFCASSVSGQLSGNTIYFGEGSWLTVV.

The CDR3: CSVEDWAGGTYEQYF. The CDR3 nucleotides are TGCAGCGTTGAAGATTGGGCAGGGGGGACCTACGAGCAGTACTTC. V gene TRBV29-1 combines with J gene TRBJ2-5; maybe TRBD1 (7 bases). The DNA end is a closer match to TRBJ2-7, so the J assignment may be wrong. This CDR3 contains 15 residues. Germline CDR1 is SQVTM and CDR2 is ANQGSEA.

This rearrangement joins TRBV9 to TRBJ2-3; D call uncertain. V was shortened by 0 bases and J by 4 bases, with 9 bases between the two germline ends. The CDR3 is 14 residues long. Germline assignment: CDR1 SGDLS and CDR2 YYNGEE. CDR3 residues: CASSVGPGADTQYF. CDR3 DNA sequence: TGTGCCAGCAGCGTAGGCCCCGGAGCAGATACGCAGTATTTT.

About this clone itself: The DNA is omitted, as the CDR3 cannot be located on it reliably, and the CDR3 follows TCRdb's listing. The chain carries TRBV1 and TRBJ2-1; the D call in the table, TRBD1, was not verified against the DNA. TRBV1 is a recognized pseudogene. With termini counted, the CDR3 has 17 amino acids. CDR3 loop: CTSSHSYPCQTYNEQFF.

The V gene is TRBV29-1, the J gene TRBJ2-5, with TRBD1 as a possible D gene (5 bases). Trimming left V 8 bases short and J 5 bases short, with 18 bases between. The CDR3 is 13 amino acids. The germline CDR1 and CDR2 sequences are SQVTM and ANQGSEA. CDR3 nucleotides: TGCAGCATGGGGCTAGTGAACTCGGAGACCCAGTACTTC. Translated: CSMGLVNSETQYF. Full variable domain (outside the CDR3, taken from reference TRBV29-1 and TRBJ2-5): SAVISQKPSRDICQRGTSLTIQCQVDSQVTMMFWYRQQPGQSLTLIATANQGSEATYESGFVIDKFPISRPNLTFSTLTVSNMSPEDSSIYLCSMGLVNSETQYFGPGTRLLVL.

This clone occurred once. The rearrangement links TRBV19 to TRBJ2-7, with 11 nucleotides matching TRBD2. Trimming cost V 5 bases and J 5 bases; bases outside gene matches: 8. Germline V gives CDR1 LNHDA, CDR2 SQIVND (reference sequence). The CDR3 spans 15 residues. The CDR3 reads CASSLAGGFVDEQYF. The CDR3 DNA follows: TGTGCCAGTAGTCTAGCGGGAGGTTTCGTCGACGAGCAGTACTTC.

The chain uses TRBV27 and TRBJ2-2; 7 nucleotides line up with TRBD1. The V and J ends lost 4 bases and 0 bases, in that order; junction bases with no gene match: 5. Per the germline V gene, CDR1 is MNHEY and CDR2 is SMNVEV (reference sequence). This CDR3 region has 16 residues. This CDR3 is CASSSLGTANTGELFF. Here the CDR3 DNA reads TGTGCCAGCAGTTCCCTTGGGACAGCGAACACCGGGGAGCTGTTTTTT.

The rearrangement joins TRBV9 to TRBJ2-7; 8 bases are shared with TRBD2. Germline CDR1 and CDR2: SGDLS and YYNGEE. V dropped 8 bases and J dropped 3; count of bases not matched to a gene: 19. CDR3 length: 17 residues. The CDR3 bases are TGTGCCAGTGGTGGGGACACTCTAACTAGCGGAAACTACGAGCAGTACTTC. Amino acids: CASGGDTLTSGNYEQYF.

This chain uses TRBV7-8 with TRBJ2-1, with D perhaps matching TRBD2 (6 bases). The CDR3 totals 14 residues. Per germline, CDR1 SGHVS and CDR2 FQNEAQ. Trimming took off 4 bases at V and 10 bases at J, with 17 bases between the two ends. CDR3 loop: CASSSGRFAGEQFF. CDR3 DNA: TGTGCCAGCAGCTCTGGGCGATTTGCGGGGGAGCAGTTCTTC.

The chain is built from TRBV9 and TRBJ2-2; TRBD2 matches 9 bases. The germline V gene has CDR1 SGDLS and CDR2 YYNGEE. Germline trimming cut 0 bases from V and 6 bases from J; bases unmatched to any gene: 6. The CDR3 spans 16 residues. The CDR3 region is CASSVDQRGAAGELFF. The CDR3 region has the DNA TGTGCCAGCAGCGTAGACCAGCGGGGGGCGGCCGGGGAGCTGTTTTTT.

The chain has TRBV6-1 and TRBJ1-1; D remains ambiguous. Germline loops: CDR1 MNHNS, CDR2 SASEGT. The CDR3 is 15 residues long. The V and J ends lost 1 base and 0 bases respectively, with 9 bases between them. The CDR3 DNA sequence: TGTGCCAGCAGTGAAGATAGTCGATTGAACACTGAAGCTTTCTTT. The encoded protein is CASSEDSRLNTEAFF.